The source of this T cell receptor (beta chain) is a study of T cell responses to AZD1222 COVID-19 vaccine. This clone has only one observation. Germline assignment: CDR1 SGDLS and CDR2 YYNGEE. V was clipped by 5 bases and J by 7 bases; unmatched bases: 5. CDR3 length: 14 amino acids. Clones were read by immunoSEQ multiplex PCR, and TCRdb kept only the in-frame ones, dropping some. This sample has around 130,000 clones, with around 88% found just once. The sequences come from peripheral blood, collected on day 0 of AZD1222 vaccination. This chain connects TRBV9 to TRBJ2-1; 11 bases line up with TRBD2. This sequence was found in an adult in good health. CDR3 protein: CASSLAGGRNEQFF. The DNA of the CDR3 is TGTGCCAGCAGTTTAGCGGGAGGGCGTAATGAGCAGTTCTTC.